This passage covers 8 T cell receptor beta chains from one sample sequenced in a study of blood T cell repertoires in COVID-19. Assay used: immunoSEQ multiplex PCR; TCRdb lists only in-frame clones, some missing. The table shows 250,000 or so clones, with about nine tenths occurring only once. Sample: peripheral blood. These receptors were obtained from a woman aged 60-70 years with acute or convalescent COVID-19.

In this sample, this clone turned up once. The chain has TRBV6-4 and TRBJ1-1; TRBD1 matches 7 bases. Germline CDR1 reads MRHNA; CDR2 reads SNTAGT. The CDR3 loop spans 15 amino acids. The junction had 8 bases not matched to a gene; V was cut back by 0 bases and J by 7 bases. CDR3 amino acids: CASSDSSRGDNEAFF. Written as DNA, the CDR3 is TGTGCCAGCAGTGACTCTTCCAGGGGGGACAATGAAGCTTTCTTT.

The V gene is TRBV5-1, the J gene TRBJ1-1; D uncertain. CDR3 length equals 13 residues. Trimming stripped 7 bases from V and 4 bases from J, with 14 bases between. Germline values: CDR1 SGHRS, CDR2 YFSETQ. The CDR3: CASSLSGGTEAFF. In DNA, the CDR3 is TGCGCCAGCTCCCTTTCCGGTGGCACTGAAGCTTTCTTT.

The rearrangement joins TRBV29-1 to TRBJ1-1, with 10 bases lining up with TRBD1. V lost 4 bases and J lost 10; bases outside the gene matches: 18. The CDR3 sequence is 16 residues long. Germline V gives CDR1 SQVTM, CDR2 ANQGSEA. CDR3 nucleotide sequence: TGCAGCGTTGCGGCACGGGGAGACAGGGGGCCAAGGTCAGCTTTCTTT. Its protein product is CSVAARGDRGPRSAFF.

This chain uses TRBV30 with TRBJ2-2; tentative D call: TRBD2 (5 bases). The V gene lost 5 bases and the J gene lost 6 bases, with 16 bases spanning the gap. The germline V gene encodes CDR1 GTSNPN and CDR2 SVGIG (reference sequence). The CDR3 is 14 amino acids. The CDR3 here is CAWLVGIGAGELFF. In nucleotides, the CDR3 is TGTGCCTGGTTGGTGGGAATCGGGGCCGGGGAGCTGTTTTTT.

CDR3 sequence: CASSAASGTGTDTQYF. The CDR3, as DNA: TGCGCCAGCAGTGCCGCTAGCGGGACGGGGACAGATACGCAGTATTTT. V gene TRBV5-1 combines with J gene TRBJ2-3, with TRBD2 matching 9 bases. J lost 3 bases, V lost 5 bases, and 10 bases had no gene match. The CDR3 is 16 residues long. Germline CDR1 SGHRS, CDR2 YFSETQ.

This clone occurred once. The chain couples TRBV30 to TRBJ1-3; D is perhaps TRBD1 (5 bases). CDR3 length: 14 amino acids. Germline assignment: CDR1 GTSNPN and CDR2 SVGIG (reference sequence). The V gene lost 2 bases and the J gene lost 2 bases, with 10 bases spanning the gap. The CDR3 nucleotides are TGTGCCTGGAGTAGGGGCGCTGCTGGAAACACCATATATTTT. Protein product: CAWSRGAAGNTIYF.

The chain links TRBV5-5 to TRBJ2-7; a weak D match, TRBD1 (6 bases). CDR1 is SGHKS and CDR2 is YYEKEE in the germline V gene (reference sequence). This CDR3 comprises 15 residues. V gave up 6 bases and J gave up 2 bases, with 18 bases separating them. The CDR3 DNA sequence: TGTGCCAGCACCTCGCTCAGGGGACCAGCCTACGAGCAGTACTTC. It yields the protein CASTSLRGPAYEQYF.

This clone appeared a single time. The chain has TRBV4-3 and TRBJ2-3; tentatively, D is TRBD1 (6 bases). Germline V lookup: CDR1 LGHNA, CDR2 YSLEER. There are 15 residues in the CDR3. V lost 1 base and J lost 0, with 8 bases in between. CDR3 nucleotide sequence: TGCGCCAGCAGCCAAGGAACAGGGAGCACAGATACGCAGTATTTT. It translates to CASSQGTGSTDTQYF.